The rows below give T cell receptor beta chains drawn from one sample of a study of blood T cell repertoires in COVID-19. Method: immunoSEQ multiplex PCR; TCRdb's copy keeps in-frame clones and lacks some. The repertoire holds approximately 350,000 clones, more than 75% seen once, with about 6% in the top ten. Input material: peripheral blood. These TCRs come from a woman aged 45 to 65 with COVID-19, enrolled during active disease. The CDR3 runs from the conserved cysteine through the conserved F or W. The D gene is left open where the match is weak. Size tells how often a clone was seen (once, few, many) or the class of an expanded clone, and some rows leave it out.

NA TRBJ2-3 TRBV5-1 once TGCGCCAGCAGCTTGGATGTCAGGGGCCGAACTAGCACAGATACGCAGTATTTT CASSLDVRGRTSTDTQYF
NA TRBJ2-1 TRBV10-3 NA TGTGCCATCAGGCGACAGGACAGCAATGAGCAGTTCTTC CAIRRQDSNEQFF
TRBD2 TRBJ2-7 TRBV27 NA TGTGCCAGCTCGTCGGGCGGGAGGCACTCCTACGAGCAGTACTTC CASSSGGRHSYEQYF
NA TRBJ1-1 TRBV7-9 NA TGTGCCAGCAGCTTAAGCCACGGGGGTGAAGCTTTCTTT CASSLSHGGEAFF
TRBD1 TRBJ2-7 TRBV27 few TGTGCCAGCAGTGGGAATGGACAGGGAAGGCGCTACGAGCAGTACTTC CASSGNGQGRRYEQYF
NA TRBJ1-2 TRBV6-6 NA TGTGCCAGCAGTTACCACGGGTCCGGTATTGACTATGGCTACACCTTC CASSYHGSGIDYGYTF
NA TRBJ2-2 TRBV6-5 NA TGTGCCAGCAGAACAGGGGAGGCCACCGGGGAGCTGTTTTTT CASRTGEATGELFF
TRBD1 TRBJ1-6 TRBV9 NA TGTGCCAGCAGCGTAGCCCCAGGGGGGCAGGGCTTTGGTTCCTATAATTCACCCCTCCACTTT CASSVAPGGQGFGSYNSPLHF
NA TRBJ2-1 TRBV27 NA TGTGCCAGCAGTTTTGAGGGAGCTTCCTACAATGAGCAGTTCTTC CASSFEGASYNEQFF
TRBD1 TRBJ2-5 TRBV6-5 NA TGTGCCAGCAGTCCGAGGGACAGGGGGCGTGAGACCCAGTACTTC CASSPRDRGRETQYF
NA TRBJ1-5 TRBV19 NA TGTGCCAGTAGTAAATATAGCAATCAGCCCCAGCATTTT CASSKYSNQPQHF
TRBD1 TRBJ2-2 TRBV3-1/TRBV3-2 once TGTGCCAGCAGCCAGAAGGGGGCGTCCGGGGAGCTGTTTTTT CASSQKGASGELFF
TRBD1 TRBJ1-4 TRBV25-1 many TGTGCCAGCAGGGGACAGGGAACTAATGAAAAACTGTTTTTT CASRGQGTNEKLFF
TRBD1 TRBJ1-6 TRBV25-1 NA TGTGCCAGCAGTGATAGGAGACAGGGGGCAAAAAATTCACCCCTCCACTTT CASSDRRQGAKNSPLHF
NA TRBJ1-1 TRBV19 NA TGTGCCAGTAGTATGCATAAACACGAAGCTTTCTTT CASSMHKHEAFF
TRBD1 TRBJ1-2 TRBV6-5 NA TGTGCCACCTGGACAGGGGACTATGGCTACACCTTC CATWTGDYGYTF